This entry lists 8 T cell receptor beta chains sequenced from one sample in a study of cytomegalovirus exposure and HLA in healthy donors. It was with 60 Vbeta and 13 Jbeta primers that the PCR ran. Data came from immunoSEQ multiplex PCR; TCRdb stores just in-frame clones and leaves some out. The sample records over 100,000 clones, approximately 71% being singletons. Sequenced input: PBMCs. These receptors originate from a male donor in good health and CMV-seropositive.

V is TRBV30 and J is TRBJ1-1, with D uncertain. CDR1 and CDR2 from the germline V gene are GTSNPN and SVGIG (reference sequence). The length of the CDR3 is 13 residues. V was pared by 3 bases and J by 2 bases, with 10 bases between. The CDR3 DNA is TGTGCCTGGAGCGCGTCCTATAACACTGAAGCTTTCTTT. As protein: CAWSASYNTEAFF.

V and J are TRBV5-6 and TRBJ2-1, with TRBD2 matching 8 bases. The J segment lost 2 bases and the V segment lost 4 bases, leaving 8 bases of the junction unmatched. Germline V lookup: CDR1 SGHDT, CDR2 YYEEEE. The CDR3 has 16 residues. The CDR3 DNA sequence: TGTGCCAGCAGCCGGCTAGCGGGTATGACCTACAATGAGCAGTTCTTC. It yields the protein CASSRLAGMTYNEQFF.

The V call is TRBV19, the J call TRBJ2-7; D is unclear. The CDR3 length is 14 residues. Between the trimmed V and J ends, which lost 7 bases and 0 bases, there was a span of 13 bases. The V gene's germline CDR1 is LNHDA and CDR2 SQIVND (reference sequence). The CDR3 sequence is CASKLSESSYEQYF. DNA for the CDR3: TGTGCCAGTAAACTATCCGAGAGCTCCTACGAGCAGTACTTC.

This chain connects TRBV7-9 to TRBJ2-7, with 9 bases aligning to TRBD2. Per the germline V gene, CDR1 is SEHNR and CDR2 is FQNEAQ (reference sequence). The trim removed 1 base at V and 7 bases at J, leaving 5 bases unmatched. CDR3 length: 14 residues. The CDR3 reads CASSLGGLAGEQYF. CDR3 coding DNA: TGTGCCAGCAGCTTAGGGGGACTAGCTGGGGAGCAGTACTTC.

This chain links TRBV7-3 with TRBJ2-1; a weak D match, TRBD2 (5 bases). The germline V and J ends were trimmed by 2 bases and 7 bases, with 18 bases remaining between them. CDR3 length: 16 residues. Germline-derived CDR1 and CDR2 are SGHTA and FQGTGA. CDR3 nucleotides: TGTGCCAGCAGCTTATTCGGCGGTGGTAGCGATAATGAGCAGTTCTTC. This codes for CASSLFGGGSDNEQFF.

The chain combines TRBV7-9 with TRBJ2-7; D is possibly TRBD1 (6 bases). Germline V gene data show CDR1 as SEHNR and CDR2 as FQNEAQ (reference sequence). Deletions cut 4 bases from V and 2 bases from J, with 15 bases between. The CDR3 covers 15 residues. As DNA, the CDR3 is TGTGCCAGCAGCTCGCCTGTGACAGGCCCCTACGAGCAGTACTTC. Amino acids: CASSSPVTGPYEQYF. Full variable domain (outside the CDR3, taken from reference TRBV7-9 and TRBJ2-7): DTGVSQNPRHKITKRGQNVTFRCDPISEHNRLYWYRQTLGQGPEFLTYFQNEAQLEKSRLLSDRFSAERPKGSFSTLEIQRTEQGDSAMYLCASSSPVTGPYEQYFGPGTRLTVT.

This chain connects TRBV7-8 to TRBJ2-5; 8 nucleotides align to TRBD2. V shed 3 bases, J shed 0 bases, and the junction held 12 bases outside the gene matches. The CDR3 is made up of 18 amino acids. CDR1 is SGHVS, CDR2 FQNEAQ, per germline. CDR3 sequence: CASSFARRGELYQETQYF. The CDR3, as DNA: TGTGCCAGCAGCTTCGCCCGGCGGGGGGAACTGTACCAAGAGACCCAGTACTTC. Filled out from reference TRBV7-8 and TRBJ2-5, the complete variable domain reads GAGVSQSPRYKVAKRGQDVALRCDPISGHVSLFWYQQALGQGPEFLTYFQNEAQLDKSGLPSDRFFAERPEGSVSTLKIQRTQQEDSAVYLCASSFARRGELYQETQYFGPGTRLLVL.

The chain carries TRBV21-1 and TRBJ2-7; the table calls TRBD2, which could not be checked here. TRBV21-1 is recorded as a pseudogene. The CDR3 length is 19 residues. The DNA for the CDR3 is TGTGCCAGCAGCTACCCCGGGGGTGCACAAAAAAAAAGCTCCTACGAGCAGTACTTC. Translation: CASSYPGGAQKKSSYEQYF.